These 17 T cell receptor beta chains were sequenced from one sample in a study of T-cell memory formation after mild COVID-19. TCRdb reanalysed the 5' RACE reads using MiXCR and keeps one entry per CDR3 protein. The sample includes just over 400,000 distinct CDR3 sequences, 20% to 25% of them seen just once. The sequencing sample was made of PBMCs or a T cell subset sorted from them (not recorded which). The source of these receptors is an adult woman who had mild COVID-19 (a few samples of this study predate the infection). Cell type and time point are not known.

This clonotype was found a few times. The chain recombines TRBV27 with TRBJ2-1, with D unclear. V gave up 3 bases and J gave up 3 bases, with 9 bases separating them. The CDR3 covers 14 residues. In germline, CDR1 is MNHEY, CDR2 SMNVEV (reference sequence). CDR3 amino acids: CASSFRDGYNEQFF. The CDR3 bases are TGTGCCAGCAGTTTCCGCGACGGCTACAATGAGCAGTTCTTC.

This chain connects TRBV30 to TRBJ1-1; 7 positions agree with TRBD1. Germline V lookup: CDR1 GTSNPN, CDR2 SVGIG (reference sequence). J gave up 11 bases and V 5 bases, and 8 bases lay outside the gene matches. The CDR3 loop spans 11 amino acids. The CDR3 spells CAWQIQGEAFF. As DNA, the CDR3 is TGTGCCTGGCAGATTCAGGGGGAGGCTTTCTTT.

This clonotype came up a few times. CDR3 DNA sequence: TGTGCCAGCAGTTACTGGGGGGCCGAGCAGTACTTC. It is translated as CASSYWGAEQYF. The chain joins TRBV11-2 to TRBJ2-7; D tentatively reads TRBD1 or TRBD2 (6 bases each). The V gene lost 6 bases and the J gene lost 6 bases, with 12 bases spanning the gap. The germline V gene encodes CDR1 SGHAT and CDR2 FQNNGV. CDR3 size: 12 residues.

The J gene is TRBJ2-7, the V gene TRBV4-1, with D possibly being TRBD1 (5 bases). The CDR3 extends over 14 amino acids. The germline V gene encodes CDR1 MGHRA and CDR2 YSYEKL. The V end lost 4 bases, the J end lost 6 bases, and 16 bases lay between the germline ends. This chain's CDR3 is CASSPRAGMIEQYF. The CDR3 DNA reads TGCGCCAGCAGCCCCCGAGCAGGGATGATCGAGCAGTACTTC.

J is TRBJ2-1 and V is TRBV4-3; D call uncertain. Trimming stripped 2 bases from V and 8 bases from J, with 13 bases between. The germline gives CDR1 LGHNA, CDR2 YSLEER. CDR3 length: 14 amino acids. The CDR3 protein is CASSQQRPAHEQFF. The CDR3 DNA reads TGCGCCAGCAGCCAACAACGCCCGGCCCATGAGCAGTTCTTC.

The genes are TRBV18 and TRBJ2-1, with D unclear. Per germline, CDR1 KGHSH and CDR2 LQKENI. The CDR3 has 11 residues. Trimming pared 2 bases from V and 8 bases from J, leaving 4 bases between. CDR3 nucleotides: TGTGCCAGCTCACCAACAGATGAGCAGTTCTTC. Translated: CASSPTDEQFF.

In its sample, this clonotype was seen a few times. The chain has TRBV12-3 or TRBV12-4 and TRBJ1-1; tentative D call: TRBD1 (6 bases). There are 18 residues in the CDR3. Trimming stripped 3 bases from V and 0 bases from J, with 20 bases between. CDR3 DNA sequence: TGTGCCAGCAGTTTCTCGAGGACAGCTGGACACATGAACACTGAAGCTTTCTTT. It codes for CASSFSRTAGHMNTEAFF.

This clonotype was observed a single time. The V gene is TRBV3-1, the J gene TRBJ1-1; D is ambiguous. V gave up 1 base and J gave up 1 base, with 13 bases separating them. From germline, CDR1 is LGHDT and CDR2 YNNKEL (reference sequence). This CDR3 contains 16 residues. CDR3 residues: CASSQGWEEPNTEAFF. The CDR3 DNA reads TGTGCCAGCAGCCAAGGCTGGGAGGAGCCGAACACTGAAGCTTTCTTT.

This sequence joins TRBV6-1 and TRBJ2-1, with D uncertain. CDR1 and CDR2 from the germline V gene are MNHNS and SASEGT. Trimming took 10 bases from V and 0 from J, leaving 10 bases between them. The CDR3 totals 13 residues. The CDR3 is CATRGYSYNEQFF. The DNA for the CDR3 is TGTGCCACCCGCGGATACTCCTACAATGAGCAGTTCTTC.

This chain joins TRBV7-9 and TRBJ2-5, with D maybe TRBD1 (5 bases). The CDR3 is 16 amino acids. The V and J ends lost 1 base and 3 bases respectively, with 15 bases between them. Germline values: CDR1 SEHNR, CDR2 FQNEAQ (reference sequence). The CDR3 here is CASSLGVRETKETQYF. The CDR3 DNA sequence: TGTGCCAGCAGCTTAGGGGTCAGGGAAACCAAAGAGACCCAGTACTTC.

This chain connects TRBV6-2 or TRBV6-3 to TRBJ2-7; no definite D call. This CDR3 comprises 13 residues. Per the germline V gene, CDR1 is MNHEY and CDR2 is SVGEGT. Trimming cost V 7 bases and J 3 bases, with 13 bases left between them. For the CDR3, the DNA is TGTGCCAGCACGTACGTGGACGGCTACGAGCAGTACTTC. It encodes CASTYVDGYEQYF.

This clonotype has just a few counts. The J gene is TRBJ1-4, the V gene TRBV7-9, with a tentative D call TRBD1 (5 bases). The CDR3 sequence is 23 residues long. CDR1 and CDR2 from the germline V gene are SEHNR and FQNEAQ (reference sequence). Trimming left V 5 bases short and J 4 bases short, with 38 bases between. The CDR3 sequence is CASSRRGVFGDVLFSQYNEKLFF. For the CDR3, the DNA is TGTGCCAGCAGCCGGCGTGGTGTGTTCGGGGACGTCCTCTTCTCCCAATATAATGAAAAACTGTTTTTT.

This chain links TRBV11-3 with TRBJ2-7, with TRBD1 identical over 7 bases. The V and J ends lost 1 base and 7 bases, in that order; junction bases with no gene match: 7. This CDR3 comprises 14 residues. The V gene's germline CDR1 is SGHNT and CDR2 YENEEA. CDR3 region: CASSLGPGGTEQYF. CDR3 coding DNA: TGTGCCAGCAGCTTAGGCCCAGGGGGAACGGAGCAGTACTTC.

This clonotype was seen only a few times. The rearrangement uses TRBV6-6 and TRBJ2-6; maybe TRBD2 (5 bases). V shed 5 bases and J shed 2 bases, with 10 bases lying between them. Germline-derived CDR1 and CDR2 are MNHNY and SVGAGI (reference sequence). The CDR3 totals 15 residues. The CDR3 region has the DNA TGTGCCAGCAGTCAAGAGGGCACTGGGGCCAACGTCCTGACTTTC. This gives the protein CASSQEGTGANVLTF.

J is TRBJ1-1 and V is TRBV4-2; 9 bases align to TRBD1. The CDR3 sequence is 16 residues long. Germline CDR1 LGHNA, CDR2 YNFKEQ. V shed 1 base, J shed 5 bases, and the junction held 8 bases outside the gene matches. CDR3 amino acids: CASSQGVGTGMTEAFF. In nucleotides, the CDR3 is TGTGCCAGCAGCCAAGGGGTAGGGACAGGGATGACTGAAGCTTTCTTT.

The J gene is TRBJ2-1, the V gene TRBV7-9, with a possible D match to TRBD2 (5 bases). The CDR3 length is 16 residues. Trimming removed 6 bases at V and 9 bases at J, with 24 bases between. Germline V gene lookup returns CDR1 SEHNR and CDR2 FQNEAQ (reference sequence). The CDR3, as DNA: TGTGCCAGCAGAGGGAATTCAGGAGGTTTCGTGGGTGAGCAGTTCTTC. This codes for CASRGNSGGFVGEQFF.

This clonotype was seen a handful of times. The chain combines TRBV19 with TRBJ1-6; D gene uncertain. The germline V gene has CDR1 LNHDA and CDR2 SQIVND (reference sequence). This CDR3 is 16 amino acids long. Trimming left V 3 bases short and J 3 bases short, with 12 bases between. The CDR3 is CASSIVWNDYNSPLHF. The CDR3 region has the DNA TGTGCCAGTAGTATCGTGTGGAATGACTATAATTCACCCCTCCACTTT. The variable domain in full, completed from reference TRBV19 and TRBJ1-6, reads DGGITQSPKYLFRKEGQNVTLSCEQNLNHDAMYWYRQDPGQGLRLIYYSQIVNDFQKGDIAEGYSVSREKKESFPLTVTSAQKNPTAFYLCASSIVWNDYNSPLHFGNGTRLTVT.